These 5 T cell receptor beta chains originate from one sample sequenced in a study of cytomegalovirus exposure and HLA in healthy donors. Primers included in the PCR were 60 Vbeta and 13 Jbeta primers. TCRdb's copy holds only in-frame clones and misses some; the assay was immunoSEQ multiplex PCR. Of about 120,000 clones in the sample, under 70% are singletons; the top ten hold about 1.6%. Material for sequencing was PBMCs. The origin of the receptors is a man aged 18 to 35 in good health and CMV-seronegative.

Written as DNA, the CDR3 is TGTGCCAGCAGCTTGGACAGGACCTCCTACGAGCAGTACTTC. It translates to CASSLDRTSYEQYF. The chain is built from TRBV7-9 and TRBJ2-7; 7 bases map to TRBD1. The germline V gene has CDR1 SEHNR and CDR2 FQNEAQ (reference sequence). Trimming took 3 bases from V and 0 from J; bases not matched to a gene: 2. This CDR3 has 14 amino acids. The whole variable domain, filled in from reference TRBV7-9 and TRBJ2-7, reads DTGVSQNPRHKITKRGQNVTFRCDPISEHNRLYWYRQTLGQGPEFLTYFQNEAQLEKSRLLSDRFSAERPKGSFSTLEIQRTEQGDSAMYLCASSLDRTSYEQYFGPGTRLTVT.

This chain uses TRBV19 with TRBJ2-3; 9 bases line up with TRBD2. Germline-derived CDR1 and CDR2 are LNHDA and SQIVND (reference sequence). Trimming at V came to 5 bases and at J to 6 bases, leaving 18 bases not matched to a gene. The CDR3 loop spans 18 amino acids. The CDR3 is CASSSSPLAGVGLDTQYF. As DNA, the CDR3 is TGTGCCAGTAGTTCAAGTCCCTTAGCGGGAGTAGGGTTGGATACGCAGTATTTT.

This sequence joins TRBV4-3 and TRBJ1-2, with D maybe TRBD1 (6 bases). The V gene's germline CDR1 is LGHNA and CDR2 YSLEER. Trimming left V 0 bases short and J 0 bases short, with 17 bases between. The CDR3 sequence is 18 residues long. CDR3 residues: CASSQDAQGLNSNYGYTF. The CDR3 DNA is TGCGCCAGCAGCCAAGATGCGCAGGGGCTAAACTCTAACTATGGCTACACCTTC.

This clone was seen more than once but under ten times. The chain uses TRBV6-5 and TRBJ1-6; 7 bases line up with TRBD1. Germline loops: CDR1 MNHEY, CDR2 SVGAGI. Trimming took 0 bases from V and 9 from J; bases not matched to a gene: 2. The CDR3 contains 14 residues. The CDR3 spells CASSYSTGTSPLHF. CDR3 nucleotides: TGTGCCAGCAGTTACTCGACAGGGACTTCACCCCTCCACTTT.

This clone was observed a single time. This CDR3 is CASSPRGGSYNEQFF. The CDR3, as DNA: TGTGCCAGCAGTCCCAGGGGAGGGTCCTACAATGAGCAGTTCTTC. The rearrangement links TRBV28 to TRBJ2-1; tentatively, D is TRBD2 (7 bases). V dropped 5 bases and J dropped 1 base, with 12 bases sitting between them. CDR1 is MDHEN, CDR2 SYDVKM, per germline. The CDR3 has 15 amino acids.